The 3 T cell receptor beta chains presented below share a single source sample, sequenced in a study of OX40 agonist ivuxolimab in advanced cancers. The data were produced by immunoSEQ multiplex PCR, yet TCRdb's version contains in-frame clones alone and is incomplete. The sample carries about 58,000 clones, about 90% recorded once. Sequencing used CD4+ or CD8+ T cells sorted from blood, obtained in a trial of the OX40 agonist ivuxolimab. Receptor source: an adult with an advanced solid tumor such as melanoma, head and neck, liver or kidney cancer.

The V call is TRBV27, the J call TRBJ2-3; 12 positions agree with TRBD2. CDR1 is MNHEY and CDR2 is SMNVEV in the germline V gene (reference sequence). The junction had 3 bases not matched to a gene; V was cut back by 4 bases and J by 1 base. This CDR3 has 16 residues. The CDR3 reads CASSSSGGAGTDTQYF. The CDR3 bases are TGTGCCAGCAGTTCTAGCGGGGGGGCGGGCACAGATACGCAGTATTTT.

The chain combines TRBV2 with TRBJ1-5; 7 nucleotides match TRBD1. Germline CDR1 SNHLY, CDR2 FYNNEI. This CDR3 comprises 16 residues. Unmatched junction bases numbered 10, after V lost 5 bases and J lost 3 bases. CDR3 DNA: TGTGCCAGCAGTTATGACAGGGAAGTAGCCAATCAGCCCCAGCATTTT. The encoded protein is CASSYDREVANQPQHF. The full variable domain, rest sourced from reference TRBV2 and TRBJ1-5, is EPEVTQTPSHQVTQMGQEVILRCVPISNHLYFYWYRQILGQKVEFLVSFYNNEISEKSEIFDDQFSVERPDGSNFTLKIRSTKLEDSAMYFCASSYDREVANQPQHFGDGTRLSIL.

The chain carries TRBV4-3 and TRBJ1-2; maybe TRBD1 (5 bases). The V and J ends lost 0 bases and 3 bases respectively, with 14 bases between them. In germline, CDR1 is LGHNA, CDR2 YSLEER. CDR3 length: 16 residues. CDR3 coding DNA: TGCGCCAGCAGCCAAGATTATCAGGGTTTTGACTATGGCTACACCTTC. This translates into CASSQDYQGFDYGYTF.